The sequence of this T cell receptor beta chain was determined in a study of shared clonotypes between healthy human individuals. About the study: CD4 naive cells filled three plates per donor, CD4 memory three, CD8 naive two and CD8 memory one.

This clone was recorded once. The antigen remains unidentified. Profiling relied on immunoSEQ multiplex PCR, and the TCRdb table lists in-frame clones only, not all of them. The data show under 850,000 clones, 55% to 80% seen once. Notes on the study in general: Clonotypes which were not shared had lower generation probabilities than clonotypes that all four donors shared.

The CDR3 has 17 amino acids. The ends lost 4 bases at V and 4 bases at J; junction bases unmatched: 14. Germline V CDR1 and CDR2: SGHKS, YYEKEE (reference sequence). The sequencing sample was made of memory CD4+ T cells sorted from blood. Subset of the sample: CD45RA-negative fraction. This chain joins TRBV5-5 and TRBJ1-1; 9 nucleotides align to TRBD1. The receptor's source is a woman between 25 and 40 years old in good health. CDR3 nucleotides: TGTGCCAGCAGCCGGGGACAGGGAACTCTTTTGGGCACTGAAGCTTTCTTT. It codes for CASSRGQGTLLGTEAFF.